These 17 T cell receptor beta chains were sequenced from one sample in a study of vaccination and CD4 T cells after COVID-19. Antigen specificity for these receptors is unknown. Cultured CD4+ T cell DNA underwent sequencing with the Oncomine TCR Beta short-read assay. In TCRdb, the PCR reads were re-called with MiXCR into one record per CDR3 protein. The data contain over 10,000 distinct CDR3 sequences, 27% of them singletons. Treatment reported: approximately 11-day PBMC culture with coronavirus spike peptide pools or control peptides (ViraFEST assay). Here the sequenced sample was CD4+ T cells from blood, cultured in vitro, taken before SARS-CoV-2 vaccination. Receptor source: a human donor who received a COVID-19 vaccine.

The rearrangement uses TRBV20-1 and TRBJ2-3, with D unclear. The CDR3 runs 16 residues. Germline CDR1 reads DFQATT; CDR2 reads SNEGSKA (reference sequence). The V and J ends lost 0 bases and 5 bases respectively, with 18 bases between them. CDR3 sequence reads: CSAREGRPPPRDTQYF. CDR3 DNA: TGCAGTGCTAGAGAGGGAAGACCACCCCCCCGAGATACGCAGTATTTT.

Only a few counts were recorded for this clonotype. The V gene is TRBV24-1, the J gene TRBJ1-6; TRBD1 matches 8 bases. Germline V gives CDR1 KGHDR, CDR2 SFDVKD. This CDR3 comprises 17 residues. The V segment lost 4 bases and the J segment 5 bases; nucleotides outside the gene matches: 9. The CDR3 region has the DNA TGTGCCACCAGTGACCTCAAGACAGGGGAGAATAATTCACCCCTCCACTTT. Translating gives CATSDLKTGENNSPLHF.

V is TRBV20-1 and J is TRBJ1-6; D may be TRBD1 (6 bases). The CDR3 extends over 16 amino acids. CDR1 is DFQATT and CDR2 is SNEGSKA in the germline V gene (reference sequence). V was trimmed by 0 bases and J by 1 base, leaving 10 bases between them. The CDR3 spells CSARDPRGSYNSPLHF. DNA of the CDR3: TGCAGTGCTAGAGACCCCAGGGGTTCCTATAATTCACCCCTCCACTTT.

The sample holds a few counts of this clonotype. The J gene is TRBJ2-7, the V gene TRBV10-3; 9 bases are shared with TRBD1. Germline CDR1 and CDR2: ENHRY and SYGVKD. V shed 2 bases, J shed 2 bases, and the junction held 10 bases outside the gene matches. The CDR3 is 17 amino acids. CDR3 in amino acids: CAISEPGQGGSTYEQYF. The CDR3 nucleotides read TGTGCCATCAGTGAGCCGGGACAGGGAGGATCAACCTACGAGCAGTACTTC.

Sample share makes this clonotype medium-sized (0.01 to 0.1%). The chain links TRBV10-3 to TRBJ1-1; no firm D call. Trimming pared 3 bases from V and 8 bases from J, leaving 16 bases between. The CDR3 is 14 residues long. The germline gives CDR1 ENHRY, CDR2 SYGVKD. The CDR3 sequence: CAISDQGYGEEAFF. The CDR3 nucleotides are TGTGCCATCAGTGATCAAGGGTATGGAGAAGAAGCTTTCTTT.

The chain carries TRBV29-1 and TRBJ2-5, with unresolved D. The germline V and J ends were trimmed by 3 bases and 13 bases, with 9 bases remaining between them. CDR3 length equals 9 residues. Germline-derived CDR1 and CDR2 are SQVTM and ANQGSEA. This CDR3 reads CSVDQDPYF. As DNA, the CDR3 is TGCAGCGTTGACCAGGACCCGTACTTC.

This clonotype was found once. The V gene is TRBV11-2, the J gene TRBJ1-6; TRBD1 might be the D (5 bases). With 2 bases removed from V and 2 bases from J, the gap between germline ends came to 16 bases. The germline V gene encodes CDR1 SGHAT and CDR2 FQNNGV. The CDR3 spans 18 residues. The CDR3 spells CASSLSYRGRAYNSPLHF. CDR3 bases: TGTGCCAGCAGCTTAAGCTACCGGGGCAGAGCCTATAATTCACCCCTCCACTTT.

In this sample, this clonotype turned up a few times. This chain uses TRBV2 with TRBJ1-2, with D possibly TRBD1 on 6 matching bases. CDR1 SNHLY and CDR2 FYNNEI come from the germline V gene. V shed 3 bases and J shed 0 bases, with 14 bases lying between them. This CDR3 contains 16 residues. CDR3 coding DNA: TGTGCCAGCAGTGACCGGGACACCTTTACTAACTATGGCTACACCTTC. Amino acid sequence: CASSDRDTFTNYGYTF.

This clonotype has only a few counts. The chain recombines TRBV7-9 with TRBJ2-3; TRBD2 matches at 13 bases. CDR3 length: 15 amino acids. From germline, CDR1 is SEHNR and CDR2 FQNEAQ (reference sequence). V gave up 6 bases and J gave up 4 bases; unmatched junction bases: 4. The CDR3 sequence is CASRTTSGGPDTQYF. The CDR3, as DNA: TGTGCCAGCAGAACGACTAGCGGGGGGCCAGATACGCAGTATTTT. Full variable domain (missing parts from reference TRBV7-9 and TRBJ2-3): DTGVSQNPRHKITKRGQNVTFRCDPISEHNRLYWYRQTLGQGPEFLTYFQNEAQLEKSRLLSDRFSAERPKGSFSTLEIQRTEQGDSAMYLCASRTTSGGPDTQYFGPGTRLTVL.

The chain has TRBV28 and TRBJ2-4; D assignment may be TRBD1 or TRBD2 (5 bases each). The CDR3 runs 15 residues. CDR1 and CDR2 (germline): MDHEN, SYDVKM. The ends were cut back, 2 bases at V and 9 bases at J, with 17 bases in the middle. CDR3 sequence (DNA): TGTGCCAGCAGTTTAGGGGCAGGCCGGGGCGCCATTCAGTACTTC. Amino acid sequence: CASSLGAGRGAIQYF.

This rearrangement joins TRBV7-9 to TRBJ2-1; D is unresolved. The CDR3 is 16 residues long. V was cut by 3 bases and J by 0 bases, with 12 bases left in between. The germline gives CDR1 SEHNR, CDR2 FQNEAQ (reference sequence). Here the CDR3 DNA reads TGTGCCAGCAGCTTCAAGGTTGGGGTCTCCTACAATGAGCAGTTCTTC. Its protein product is CASSFKVGVSYNEQFF. The complete variable domain, with remaining parts taken from reference TRBV7-9 and TRBJ2-1, reads DTGVSQNPRHKITKRGQNVTFRCDPISEHNRLYWYRQTLGQGPEFLTYFQNEAQLEKSRLLSDRFSAERPKGSFSTLEIQRTEQGDSAMYLCASSFKVGVSYNEQFFGPGTRLTVL.

In this sample, this clonotype turned up a few times. The V and J genes are TRBV15 and TRBJ1-3; 8 nucleotides match TRBD1. Germline V lookup: CDR1 LNHNV, CDR2 YYDKDF (reference sequence). This CDR3 is built from 17 residues. V was clipped by 4 bases and J by 0 bases; unmatched bases: 8. The CDR3 DNA sequence: TGTGCCACCAGCACCCGGGACAGGCCCCGCTCTGGAAACACCATATATTTT. It is translated as CATSTRDRPRSGNTIYF.

The genes are TRBV18 and TRBJ1-2, with 7 bases lining up with TRBD1. CDR3 length: 13 amino acids. Germline loops: CDR1 KGHSH, CDR2 LQKENI. V trimming: 3 bases; J trimming: 7 bases; junction bases outside the gene matches: 5. The CDR3 protein is CASSPRQGVGYTF. CDR3 coding DNA: TGTGCCAGCTCACCGAGACAGGGAGTTGGCTACACCTTC.

This clonotype has just a few counts. The chain employs TRBV12-3 or TRBV12-4 and TRBJ2-7, with 7 bases lining up with TRBD2. The CDR3 covers 15 residues. V shed 3 bases and J 3 bases; nucleotides not matched to a gene: 8. CDR3 residues: CASSLGGTLGYEQYF. DNA of the CDR3: TGTGCCAGCAGTTTGGGAGGGACGTTAGGCTACGAGCAGTACTTC.

The chain uses TRBV2 and TRBJ2-7; D unresolved. Germline V lookup: CDR1 SNHLY, CDR2 FYNNEI. The V and J ends lost 8 bases and 3 bases respectively, with 5 bases between them. The CDR3 length is 10 residues. CDR3 sequence: CASGNYEQYF. The DNA for the CDR3 is TGTGCCAGCGGGAACTACGAGCAGTACTTC.

This clonotype was picked up a small number of times. The chain uses TRBV24-1 and TRBJ2-5; TRBD1 is a possible D gene (5 bases). The CDR3 consists of 15 residues. Trimming removed 4 bases at V and 5 bases at J, with 16 bases between. Germline V gene data show CDR1 as KGHDR and CDR2 as SFDVKD. The CDR3 bases are TGTGCCACCAGTGACCCGGCGGCAGGGATGGAGACCCAGTACTTC. Protein sequence: CATSDPAAGMETQYF.

This clonotype was recorded a few times. The chain has TRBV7-9 and TRBJ2-1, with a tentative D call TRBD1 (5 bases). The V gene lost 1 base and the J gene lost 5 bases, with 18 bases spanning the gap. The CDR3 spans 17 residues. Germline assignment: CDR1 SEHNR and CDR2 FQNEAQ (reference sequence). DNA for the CDR3: TGTGCCAGCAGCTTAGAATTGGGTGTGGGGCTCAACAATGAGCAGTTCTTC. Its translation is CASSLELGVGLNNEQFF.